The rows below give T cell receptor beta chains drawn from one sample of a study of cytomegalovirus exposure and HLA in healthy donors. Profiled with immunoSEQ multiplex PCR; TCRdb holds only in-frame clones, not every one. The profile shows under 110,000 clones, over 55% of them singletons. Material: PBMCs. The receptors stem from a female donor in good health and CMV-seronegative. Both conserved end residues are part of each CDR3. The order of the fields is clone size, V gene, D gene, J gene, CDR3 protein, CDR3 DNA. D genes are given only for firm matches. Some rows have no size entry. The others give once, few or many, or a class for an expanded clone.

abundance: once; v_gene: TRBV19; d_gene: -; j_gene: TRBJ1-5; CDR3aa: CASSMIGRYQPQHF; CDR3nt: TGTGCCAGTAGTATGATTGGGAGGTATCAGCCCCAGCATTTT
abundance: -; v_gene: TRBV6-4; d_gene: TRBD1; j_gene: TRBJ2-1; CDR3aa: CASSGGQGYGEQFF; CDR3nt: TGTGCCAGCAGTGGGGGACAGGGGTACGGTGAGCAGTTCTTC
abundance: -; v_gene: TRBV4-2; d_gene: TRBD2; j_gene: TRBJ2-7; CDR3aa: CASSQDGTSHRYEQYF; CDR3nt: TGTGCCAGCAGCCAAGACGGGACTAGTCATCGGTACGAGCAGTACTTC
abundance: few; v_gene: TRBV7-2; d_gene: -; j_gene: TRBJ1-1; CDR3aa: CASSLTPGQNTEAFF; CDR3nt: TGTGCCAGCAGCTTAACCCCCGGACAGAACACTGAAGCTTTCTTT
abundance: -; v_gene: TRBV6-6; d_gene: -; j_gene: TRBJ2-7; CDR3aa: CASSRGGYEQYF; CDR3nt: TGTGCCAGCAGCCGGGGAGGCTACGAGCAGTACTTC
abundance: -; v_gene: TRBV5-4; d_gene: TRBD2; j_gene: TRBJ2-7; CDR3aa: CASSPGLAGLGSSYEQYF; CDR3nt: TGTGCCAGCAGCCCAGGACTAGCGGGTCTAGGAAGCTCCTACGAGCAGTACTTC
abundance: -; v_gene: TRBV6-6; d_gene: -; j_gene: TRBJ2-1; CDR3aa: CASSGGLSVYNEQFF; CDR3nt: TGTGCCAGCAGTGGCGGCTTGAGCGTTTACAATGAGCAGTTCTTC
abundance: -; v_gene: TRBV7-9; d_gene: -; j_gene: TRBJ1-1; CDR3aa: CASSLKAGDPNTEAFF; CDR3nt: TGTGCCAGCAGCTTAAAGGCAGGGGACCCAAACACTGAAGCTTTCTTT
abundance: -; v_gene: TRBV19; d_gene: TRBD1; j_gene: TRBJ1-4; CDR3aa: CATSGQGGRGEKLFF; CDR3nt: TGTGCCACCTCGGGACAGGGTGGACGAGGGGAAAAACTGTTTTTT
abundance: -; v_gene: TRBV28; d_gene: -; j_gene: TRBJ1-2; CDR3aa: CASSFAGKRPFGYTF; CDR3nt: TGTGCCAGCAGTTTCGCAGGGAAGCGCCCTTTTGGCTACACCTTC
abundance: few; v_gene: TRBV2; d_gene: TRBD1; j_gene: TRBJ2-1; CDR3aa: CASKGTGAGSYNEQFF; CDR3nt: TGTGCCAGCAAAGGGACAGGGGCTGGGTCCTACAATGAGCAGTTCTTC
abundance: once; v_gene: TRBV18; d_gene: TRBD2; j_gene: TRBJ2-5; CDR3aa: CASSPGTGGRGETQYF; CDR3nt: TGTGCCAGCTCACCAGGGACTGGCGGGAGGGGTGAGACCCAGTACTTC
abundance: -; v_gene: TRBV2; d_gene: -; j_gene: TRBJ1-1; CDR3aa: CASSVFRDTEAFF; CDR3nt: TGTGCCAGCAGTGTTTTTCGGGATACTGAAGCTTTCTTT
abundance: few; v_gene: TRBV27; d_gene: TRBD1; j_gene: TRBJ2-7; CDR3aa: CASRRQGPYEQYF; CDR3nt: TGTGCCAGCAGGAGACAGGGCCCCTACGAGCAGTACTTC
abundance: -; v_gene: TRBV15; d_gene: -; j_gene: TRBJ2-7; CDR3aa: CATSRALDEQYF; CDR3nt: TGTGCCACCAGCAGAGCTCTCGACGAGCAGTACTTC
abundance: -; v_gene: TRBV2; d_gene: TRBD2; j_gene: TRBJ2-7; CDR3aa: CASSEILAGGYEQYF; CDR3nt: TGTGCCAGCAGTGAAATCCTAGCGGGAGGTTACGAGCAGTACTTC
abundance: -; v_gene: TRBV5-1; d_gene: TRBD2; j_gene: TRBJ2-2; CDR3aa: CASSPLAGGKGELFF; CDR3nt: TGCGCCAGCAGCCCCTTAGCGGGGGGAAAGGGGGAGCTGTTTTTT
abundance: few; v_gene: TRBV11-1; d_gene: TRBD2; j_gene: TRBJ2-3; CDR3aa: CASSREGGLAGIDTQYF; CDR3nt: TGTGCCAGCAGCCGAGAAGGCGGACTAGCGGGTATAGATACGCAGTATTTT
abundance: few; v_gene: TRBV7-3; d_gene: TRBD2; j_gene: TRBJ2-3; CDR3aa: CASSFGGGDTQYF; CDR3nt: TGTGCCAGCAGCTTTGGGGGGGGAGATACGCAGTATTTT
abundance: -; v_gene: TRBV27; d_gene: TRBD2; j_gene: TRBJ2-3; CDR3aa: CASSSSGRKTDTQYF; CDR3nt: TGTGCCAGCAGTTCTAGCGGGAGGAAGACAGATACGCAGTATTTT
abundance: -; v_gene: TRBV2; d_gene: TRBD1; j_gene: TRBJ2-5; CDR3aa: CASSDLTGQGLYF; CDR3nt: TGTGCCAGCAGTGACCTAACGGGACAGGGACTGTACTTC
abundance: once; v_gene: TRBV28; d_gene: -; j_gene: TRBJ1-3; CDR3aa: CASSPTGRSGNTIYF; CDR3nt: TGTGCCAGCTCCCCAACAGGGCGCTCTGGAAACACCATATATTTT
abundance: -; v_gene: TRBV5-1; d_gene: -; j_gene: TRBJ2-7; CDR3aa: CASSWSGYSYEQYF; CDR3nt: TGCGCCAGCAGCTGGAGCGGTTACTCCTACGAGCAGTACTTC
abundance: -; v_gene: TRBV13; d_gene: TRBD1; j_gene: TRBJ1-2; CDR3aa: CASSLSQGAVGYTF; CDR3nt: TGTGCCAGCAGCTTATCACAGGGGGCGGTTGGCTACACCTTC
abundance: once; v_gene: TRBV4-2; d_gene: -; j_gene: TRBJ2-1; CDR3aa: CASSQARPSAYNEQFF; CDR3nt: TGTGCCAGCAGCCAAGCTCGCCCTAGCGCCTACAATGAGCAGTTCTTC
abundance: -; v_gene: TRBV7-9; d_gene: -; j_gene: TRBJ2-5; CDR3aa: CASSPVGEGRETQYF; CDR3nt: TGTGCCAGCAGCCCCGTTGGGGAAGGGAGGGAGACCCAGTACTTC
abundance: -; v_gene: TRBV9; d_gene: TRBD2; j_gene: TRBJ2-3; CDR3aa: CASSVGSGTDTQYF; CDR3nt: TGTGCCAGCAGCGTAGGTAGCGGGACAGATACGCAGTATTTT
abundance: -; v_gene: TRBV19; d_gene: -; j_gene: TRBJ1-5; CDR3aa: CASSITPAGAQPQHF; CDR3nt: TGTGCCAGTAGTATCACCCCAGCGGGGGCTCAGCCCCAGCATTTT
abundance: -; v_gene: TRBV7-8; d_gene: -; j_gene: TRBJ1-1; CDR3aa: CASSLGAQNTEAFF; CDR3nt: TGTGCCAGCAGCTTAGGGGCCCAGAACACTGAAGCTTTCTTT
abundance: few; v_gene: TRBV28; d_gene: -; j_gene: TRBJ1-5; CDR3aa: CASSLGGSFQPQHF; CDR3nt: TGTGCCAGCAGTTTAGGGGGCTCTTTCCAGCCCCAGCATTTT
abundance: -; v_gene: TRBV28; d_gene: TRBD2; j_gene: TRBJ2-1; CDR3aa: CASSLTGTTLEQFF; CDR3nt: TGTGCCAGCAGTCTTACCGGGACTACCCTGGAGCAGTTCTTC
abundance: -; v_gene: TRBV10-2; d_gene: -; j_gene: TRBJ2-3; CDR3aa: CASSESELRASTDTQYF; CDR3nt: TGCGCCAGCAGTGAGTCGGAGTTGAGGGCCAGCACAGATACGCAGTATTTT
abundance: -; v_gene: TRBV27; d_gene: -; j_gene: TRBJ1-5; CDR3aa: CATGQQNQPQHF; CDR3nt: TGCGCCACCGGACAGCAAAATCAGCCCCAGCATTTT
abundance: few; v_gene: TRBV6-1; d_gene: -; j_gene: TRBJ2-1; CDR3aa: CASSEDPARFNEQFF; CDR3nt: TGTGCCAGCAGTGAAGACCCCGCACGGTTCAATGAGCAGTTCTTC
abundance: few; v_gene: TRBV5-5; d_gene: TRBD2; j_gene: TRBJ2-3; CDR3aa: CASSLLAGPTTDTQYF; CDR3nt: TGTGCCAGCAGCCTCTTAGCGGGACCAACCACAGATACGCAGTATTTT
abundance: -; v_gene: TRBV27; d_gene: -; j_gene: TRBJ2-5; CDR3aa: CASSPNGARGRETQYF; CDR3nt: TGTGCCAGCAGTCCCAATGGGGCGCGAGGTCGGGAGACCCAGTACTTC
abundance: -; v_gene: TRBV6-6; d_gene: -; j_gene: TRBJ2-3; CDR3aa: CASVGGGSNTDTQYF; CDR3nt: TGTGCCAGCGTGGGAGGGGGTTCCAACACAGATACGCAGTATTTT
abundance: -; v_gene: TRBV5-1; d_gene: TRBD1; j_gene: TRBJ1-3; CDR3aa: CASSFSGQGGSGNTIYF; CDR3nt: TGCGCCAGCAGCTTCTCGGGACAGGGGGGCTCTGGAAACACCATATATTTT
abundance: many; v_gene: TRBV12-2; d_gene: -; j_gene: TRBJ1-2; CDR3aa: CASRLARGRGPGGYTF; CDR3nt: TGTGCAAGTCGCTTAGCGCGGGGCAGGGGGCCCGGTGGCTACACCTTC
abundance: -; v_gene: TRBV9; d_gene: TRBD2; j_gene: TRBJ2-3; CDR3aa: CASSSSGRGFTDTQYF; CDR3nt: TGTGCCAGCAGCTCTAGCGGGAGGGGATTTACAGATACGCAGTATTTT
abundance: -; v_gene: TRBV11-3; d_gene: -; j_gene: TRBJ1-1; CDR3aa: CASSRTPAQKAFF; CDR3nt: TGTGCCAGCAGCCGGACACCGGCTCAAAAAGCTTTCTTT
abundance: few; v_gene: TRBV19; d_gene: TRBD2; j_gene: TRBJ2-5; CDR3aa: CASSIGLAELFETQYF; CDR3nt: TGTGCCAGTAGTATTGGCCTAGCGGAACTTTTTGAGACCCAGTACTTC
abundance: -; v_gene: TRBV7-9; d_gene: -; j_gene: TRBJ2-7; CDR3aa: CASSPRGAGAEGEQYF; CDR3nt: TGTGCCAGCAGCCCTAGGGGTGCGGGGGCGGAGGGAGAGCAGTACTTC
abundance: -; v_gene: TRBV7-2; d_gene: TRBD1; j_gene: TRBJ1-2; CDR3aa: CASSLGTGDRGYGYTF; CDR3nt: TGTGCCAGCAGCTTAGGGACAGGGGATCGGGGCTATGGCTACACCTTC
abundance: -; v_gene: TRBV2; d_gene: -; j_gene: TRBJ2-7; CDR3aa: CASSEGVDVIYEQYF; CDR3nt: TGTGCCAGCAGTGAGGGAGTGGATGTTATCTACGAGCAGTACTTC